The rows below give T cell receptor beta chains drawn from one sample of a study of T cells in Graves' hyperthyroidism and ophthalmopathy. One entry per CDR3 protein, called by TCRdb with MiXCR from the multiplex PCR reads. In the table there are hundreds of thousands of distinct CDR3 sequences, roughly 20% of which are singletons. Sequencing used blood. Receptors originate from a man aged 30-40 years with Graves' ophthalmopathy. The CDR3 runs from the conserved cysteine through the conserved F or W.

j_gene | v_gene | CDR3aa
TRBJ1-5 | TRBV27 | CASRPRQGLGNQPQHF
TRBJ1-4 | TRBV12-3/TRBV12-4 | CASSLGPPRHEKLFF
TRBJ2-7 | TRBV28 | CASSSGTGLDEQYF
TRBJ2-1 | TRBV7-9 | CASSPYSNNEQFF
TRBJ2-5 | TRBV7-3 | CASSSGGLGNLYF
TRBJ1-2 | TRBV10-3 | CAIRGPEGYGYTF
TRBJ1-5 | TRBV2 | CASSPTGGGGQPQHF
TRBJ1-3 | TRBV5-1 | CASREGGGNTIYF
TRBJ2-7 | TRBV6-1 | CASNSGRYSYEQYF
TRBJ2-5 | TRBV20-1 | CSARDKVDVKETQYF
TRBJ2-7 | TRBV4-1 | CASSHVGEQYF
TRBJ1-1 | TRBV20-1 | CSAKRNTEAFF
TRBJ2-7 | TRBV6-1 | CASRRGLAGGNEQYF
TRBJ2-7 | TRBV2 | CASKGLGAPLIYEQYF
TRBJ1-5 | TRBV6-1 | CASSRDSGYSNQPQHF
TRBJ1-5 | TRBV7-2 | CASSSMTLSSNQPQHF
TRBJ1-1 | TRBV6-1 | CASSETEGGGMNTEAFF
TRBJ2-5 | TRBV13 | CASGSSFETQYF
TRBJ1-4 | TRBV15 | CATSREDYRGEKLFF